This T cell receptor (beta chain) was sequenced during a study of a mutant IDH1 vaccine in newly diagnosed glioma. Time point in this sample: baseline, week 1 (first vaccination visit). Specified treatment: pre-vaccination baseline after standard-of-care therapy. The table came from immunoSEQ multiplex PCR; TCRdb's copy has only in-frame clones and leaves some out. The data contain some 68,000 clones, 79% of them seen just once; the ten biggest clones take up around 8.8%. Notes on this clone: Its antigen is not known.

The CDR3 is 15 amino acids. Trimming removed 4 bases from V and 5 bases from J, with 18 bases in between. Germline V gene sequence: CDR1 GTSNPN, CDR2 SVGIG (reference sequence). Study-wide points: With respect to changes in top peripheral T cell clonotypes, pseudoprogression seemed unrelated.

The chain carries TRBV30 and TRBJ2-1; D could derive from TRBD1 or TRBD2 (5 bases each). This receptor was taken from a man aged 45-60 years with glioma. The sequences come from PBMCs, collected from a glioma patient treated with radiotherapy, temozolomide or both. DNA of the CDR3: TGTGCCTGGAAAAGGACGAGGGAAGGGGACAATGAGCAGTTCTTC. This encodes CAWKRTREGDNEQFF.